The rows below give T cell receptor beta chains drawn from one sample of a study of blood T cell repertoires in COVID-19. The data were produced by immunoSEQ multiplex PCR, yet TCRdb's version contains in-frame clones alone and is incomplete. This sample has under 200,000 clones, with around nine tenths found just once. Sequencing input: peripheral blood. The receptors come from a man between 35 and 55 years old with active or convalescent COVID-19. CDR3s leave out the opening cysteine and the closing phenylalanine or tryptophan. D genes are given only for firm matches. Size tells how often a clone was seen (once, few, many) or the class of an expanded clone, and some rows leave it out.

v_call	clone_size	d_call	j_call	cdr3_aa
TRBV6-6	NA	NA	TRBJ2-5	ASSYPESGKETQY
TRBV20-1	NA	TRBD1	TRBJ1-1	SASPGTGIETEAF
TRBV30	NA	TRBD1	TRBJ2-6	AWRNTGDGANVLT
TRBV5-1	NA	TRBD1	TRBJ2-5	ASSLTPGQGQETQY
TRBV4-3	NA	NA	TRBJ1-3	ASSQPATGSGNTIY
TRBV10-3	NA	TRBD2	TRBJ2-2	AIAGTSGPTGELF
TRBV18	NA	NA	TRBJ2-1	ASSPITGNEQF
TRBV6-6	once	TRBD2	TRBJ2-1	ASSPVPGLAPGAYNEQF
TRBV11-2	NA	TRBD1	TRBJ1-1	ASSKNRGEAF
TRBV3-1/TRBV3-2	NA	TRBD1	TRBJ2-5	ASSTRTGGALETQY
TRBV7-2	NA	TRBD2	TRBJ2-6	ASSKTGLAGANVLT
TRBV7-9	NA	NA	TRBJ2-2	ASSLARQGVHTGELF
TRBV2	NA	NA	TRBJ1-1	ASSERRVGGEAF
TRBV28	NA	TRBD1	TRBJ1-5	ASSLEGQGGQPQH
TRBV29-1	NA	TRBD2	TRBJ2-3	SVKGTSGFTDTQY
TRBV3-1/TRBV3-2	NA	TRBD2	TRBJ2-1	ASSTRAGENYNEQF
TRBV4-1	once	TRBD2	TRBJ2-5	ASSQGLAGGPSAETQY
TRBV7-3	once	NA	TRBJ1-4	ASSFLSTELNEKLF
TRBV2	NA	TRBD1	TRBJ1-5	ASRGQGNGQPQH
TRBV6-1	NA	NA	TRBJ1-3	ASSEGSFSGNTIY
TRBV7-8	few	TRBD1	TRBJ1-6	ASSFGQVLGSPLH
TRBV20-1	once	TRBD1	TRBJ2-3	SASTGQGPDTQY
TRBV3-1/TRBV3-2	NA	TRBD2	TRBJ2-3	ASSPRTSGGDTQY
TRBV18	NA	TRBD1	TRBJ1-2	ASSPPKRGQGPIGYT
TRBV2	NA	NA	TRBJ1-2	ASSTQGNYGYT
TRBV7-2	NA	NA	TRBJ1-1	ASRRTANTEAF
TRBV28	NA	NA	TRBJ2-5	ATLRAGTQY
TRBV3-1/TRBV3-2	NA	TRBD2	TRBJ2-5	ASSQGIAGGQETQY
TRBV28	NA	TRBD2	TRBJ2-5	ASSPQGVGGNQETQY
TRBV6-1	NA	NA	TRBJ2-1	ASSEANRGYYNEQF
TRBV6-5	NA	TRBD1	TRBJ2-6	ASSWGTGTVLT
TRBV7-2	NA	NA	TRBJ2-7	ASRRQPAPLYEQY
TRBV4-2	many	NA	TRBJ1-5	ASSQDLDTRYSNQPQH
TRBV30	few	TRBD1	TRBJ1-5	AWSVGTGPLQPQH
TRBV5-6	NA	NA	TRBJ2-3	ASSLGFRGRDTQY
TRBV5-1	NA	NA	TRBJ1-3	ASSLGQLSGNTIY
TRBV19	few	NA	TRBJ1-5	ASTNTGLTSNQPQH
TRBV7-7	NA	NA	TRBJ2-5	ASSPSGAGAQETQY
TRBV29-1	NA	TRBD2	TRBJ2-3	SARPGGSPSDTQY
TRBV11-3	NA	TRBD2	TRBJ2-1	ASSSKAGSSDNEQF
TRBV15	NA	TRBD1	TRBJ2-2	ATSVDRAAGELF
TRBV6-5	NA	TRBD1	TRBJ2-6	ASRRQGGVANVLT
TRBV3-1/TRBV3-2	NA	NA	TRBJ1-1	ASSQVDRPNTEAF
TRBV5-1	NA	TRBD2	TRBJ2-3	ASSRGEVAGFTDTQY
TRBV19	NA	TRBD2	TRBJ2-3	ASSIRSGGPTDTQY
TRBV11-3	NA	TRBD2	TRBJ2-7	ASSPTSGDPYEQY
TRBV7-2	NA	TRBD1	TRBJ1-2	ASSLGIVGGADGYT
TRBV7-2	NA	NA	TRBJ1-2	ASSPQTAGGFGYT
TRBV11-2	NA	NA	TRBJ2-5	ASRDPGEQETQY
TRBV6-4	NA	NA	TRBJ1-6	ASSDSRRGSPLH
TRBV27	NA	TRBD2	TRBJ2-3	ASSFNGMRFVAGVADTQY
TRBV19	few	TRBD1	TRBJ1-5	ASSTRTGGLGQPQH
TRBV27	few	TRBD1	TRBJ1-4	ASSFGQGLEKLF
TRBV5-1	NA	TRBD1	TRBJ2-2	ASSGTGYTGELF
TRBV30	NA	NA	TRBJ1-2	AWDLVEGDSDGYT
TRBV18	once	TRBD1	TRBJ2-5	ATGPRQGLEETQY
TRBV11-2	NA	NA	TRBJ2-5	ASSLAGAETQY
TRBV6-4	NA	TRBD2	TRBJ2-3	ASRASGGALDTQY
TRBV5-4	NA	TRBD2	TRBJ2-6	ASSPTSGRARGANVLT